The 14 T cell receptor beta chains presented below share a single source sample, sequenced in a study of blood T cell repertoires in COVID-19. TCRdb's table, derived via immunoSEQ multiplex PCR, lists solely in-frame clones and lacks some. This sample has about 390,000 clones; 87% occur once, and the top ten carry 2.3%. The sample comprised peripheral blood. These receptors came from an older woman with COVID-19, enrolled during active disease.

This sequence joins TRBV7-6 and TRBJ2-2; TRBD2 matches 8 bases. This CDR3 contains 16 residues. Germline CDR1 SGHVS, CDR2 FNYEAQ. With V trimmed by 4 bases and J by 1 base, 5 bases remained unmatched. This CDR3 reads CASSSAAGGNTGELFF. The CDR3 nucleotides read TGTGCCAGCAGCTCGGCCGCGGGGGGGAACACCGGGGAGCTGTTTTTT.

The V gene is TRBV5-1, the J gene TRBJ2-1; 10 bases map to TRBD2. The germline V gene has CDR1 SGHRS and CDR2 YFSETQ. The CDR3 is made up of 15 amino acids. J gave up 5 bases and V 0 bases, and 2 bases lay outside the gene matches. The CDR3 DNA is TGCGCCAGCAGCTTGGTAGCGGGGGGTAACAATGAGCAGTTCTTC. This sequence encodes CASSLVAGGNNEQFF. Filled out from reference TRBV5-1 and TRBJ2-1, the complete variable domain reads KAGVTQTPRYLIKTRGQQVTLSCSPISGHRSVSWYQQTPGQGLQFLFEYFSETQRNKGNFPGRFSGRQFSNSRSEMNVSTLELGDSALYLCASSLVAGGNNEQFFGPGTRLTVL.

The chain recombines TRBV6-1 with TRBJ2-7; possibly TRBD1 for D (5 bases). CDR3 length: 14 residues. Trimming took 2 bases from V and 3 from J, leaving 11 bases between them. Germline values: CDR1 MNHNS, CDR2 SASEGT. The DNA of the CDR3 is TGTGCCAGCAGTGAAAGACAGCCTAACTACGAGCAGTACTTC. This gives the protein CASSERQPNYEQYF.

With respect to this clone: The sample holds other DNA sequences that translate to the same CDR3. The genes are TRBV29-1 and TRBJ2-5; 9 bases match TRBD1. The junction had 1 base not matched to a gene; V was cut back by 6 bases and J by 5 bases. The CDR3 runs to 11 residues. Germline assignment: CDR1 SQVTM and CDR2 ANQGSEA. In DNA form, the CDR3 reads TGCAGCGTAGGACAGGGGGAGACCCAGTACTTC. Translation gives CSVGQGETQYF.

The V call is TRBV6-1, the J call TRBJ2-1, with D tentatively TRBD1 (5 bases). Trimming left V 11 bases short and J 1 base short, with 15 bases between. The CDR3 loop spans 14 amino acids. Germline V gene data show CDR1 as MNHNS and CDR2 as SASEGT. The CDR3 is CAPWARVSYNEQFF. The CDR3 DNA is TGTGCCCCCTGGGCCAGGGTGTCCTACAATGAGCAGTTCTTC.

The genes are TRBV7-9 and TRBJ2-5, with 9 bases aligning to TRBD1. V lost 5 bases to trimming and J lost 5 bases; unmatched junction nucleotides: 6. The CDR3 length is 14 residues. CDR1 and CDR2 (germline): SEHNR, FQNEAQ (reference sequence). CDR3 DNA sequence: TGTGCCAGCAGCGTCGGACAGGGGATGGAGACCCAGTACTTC. Its translation: CASSVGQGMETQYF.

The rearrangement links TRBV7-8 to TRBJ1-1; possibly TRBD1 for D (5 bases). Per the germline V gene, CDR1 is SGHVS and CDR2 is FQNEAQ. V lost 2 bases, J lost 4 bases, and 11 bases lay in between. CDR3 length: 14 residues. The CDR3 sequence: CASSLLGQGTEAFF. As DNA, the CDR3 is TGTGCCAGCAGCTTACTGGGCCAGGGCACTGAAGCTTTCTTT.

The chain is built from TRBV5-1 and TRBJ1-2; D not certain. This CDR3 comprises 11 residues. V was cut by 10 bases and J by 6 bases, with 13 bases left in between. CDR1 and CDR2 (germline): SGHRS, YFSETQ. The CDR3 DNA is TGCGCCTCCGGGGATTCTCATGGCTACACCTTC. Translation gives CASGDSHGYTF.

There are a few counts of this clone. V gene TRBV11-2 combines with J gene TRBJ1-6; possibly TRBD1 for D (5 bases). The CDR3 has 17 amino acids. Germline V CDR1 and CDR2: SGHAT, FQNNGV. The V end lost 5 bases, the J end lost 2 bases, and 16 bases lay between the germline ends. The chain's CDR3 is CASSTPGGATYNSPLHF. CDR3 DNA sequence: TGTGCCAGCAGCACCCCCGGAGGGGCCACCTATAATTCACCCCTCCACTTT.

V gene TRBV5-4 combines with J gene TRBJ2-3; TRBD2 matches at 15 bases. Germline V CDR1 and CDR2: SGHNT, YYREEE (reference sequence). The V and J ends lost 3 bases and 4 bases, in that order; junction bases with no gene match: 9. The CDR3 spans 18 residues. CDR3 loop: CASSWSGLAGGRSDTQYF. Here the CDR3 DNA reads TGTGCCAGCAGCTGGAGCGGACTAGCGGGGGGGAGATCAGATACGCAGTATTTT.

The chain employs TRBV14 and TRBJ1-2; D remains ambiguous. V lost 5 bases and J lost 4, with 8 bases in between. CDR1 and CDR2 (germline): SGHDN, FVKESK. This CDR3 is built from 12 residues. CDR3 residues: CASSSQIYGYTF. The CDR3 DNA reads as TGTGCCAGCAGCAGTCAGATCTATGGCTACACCTTC. Together with reference TRBV14 and TRBJ1-2, the CDR3 gives the full variable domain: EAGVTQFPSHSVIEKGQTVTLRCDPISGHDNLYWYRRVMGKEIKFLLHFVKESKQDESGMPNNRFLAERTGGTYSTLKVQPAELEDSGVYFCASSSQIYGYTFGSGTRLTVV.

CDR3 bases: TGTGCCATCAGTGAGAAGGGGGCCCACGAGCAGTACTTC. Translating gives CAISEKGAHEQYF. This chain uses TRBV10-3 with TRBJ2-7; 7 positions agree with TRBD1. Trimming cost V 2 bases and J 5 bases; bases outside gene matches: 3. This CDR3 contains 13 residues. Germline V CDR1 and CDR2: ENHRY, SYGVKD.

This sequence joins TRBV19 and TRBJ2-7, with TRBD2 as a possible D gene (5 bases). From germline, CDR1 is LNHDA and CDR2 SQIVND (reference sequence). CDR3 length: 13 residues. Between the trimmed V and J ends, which lost 6 bases and 8 bases, there was a span of 17 bases. The CDR3 here is CASRDRGTIKQYF. CDR3 coding DNA: TGTGCCAGTAGGGATCGGGGTACGATCAAGCAGTACTTC.

This chain links TRBV12-5 with TRBJ1-3, with 8 bases aligning to TRBD1. This CDR3 has 15 amino acids. CDR1 and CDR2 from the germline V gene are LGHNT and FRNRAP. V lost 1 base, J lost 4 bases, and 3 bases stayed unmatched. CDR3 nucleotides: TGTGCTAGTGGTTTGGGACAGGGGACGGGAAACACCATATATTTT. This encodes CASGLGQGTGNTIYF. The variable domain in full, completed from reference TRBV12-5 and TRBJ1-3, reads DARVTQTPRHKVTEMGQEVTMRCQPILGHNTVFWYRQTMMQGLELLAYFRNRAPLDDSGMPKDRFSAEMPDATLATLKIQPSEPRDSAVYFCASGLGQGTGNTIYFGEGSWLTVV.